This T cell receptor (beta chain) was sequenced in a study of blood T cell repertoires in COVID-19. Original processing methods: Amplification from reference gene primers served as the basis for estimated nucleated cell counts. TCRdb's copy holds only in-frame clones and misses some; the assay was immunoSEQ multiplex PCR. V, J and clone size were drawn from that table, and D and trimming were deduced from the DNA. The table records some 220,000 clones, about 85% of them present only once. Germline V gene data show CDR1 as MNHEY and CDR2 as SVGAGI. This CDR3 region has 14 residues. Trimming took off 10 bases at V and 4 bases at J, with 19 bases between the two ends. Participants had their cohort set by participant-reported clinical history. Two consecutive negative NP/OP PCR tests, clearance, or resolved symptoms defined Cohort 3 recovery.

The clonotype originates from a woman in her 30s who had recovered from COVID-19. The V gene is TRBV6-5, the J gene TRBJ1-1; D gene uncertain. Material for sequencing was PBMCs or T cells enriched from blood (not recorded which). The CDR3 bases are TGTGCCACCAGCCTCCGAGGGTTTTTCACTGAAGCTTTCTTT. Protein product: CATSLRGFFTEAFF.